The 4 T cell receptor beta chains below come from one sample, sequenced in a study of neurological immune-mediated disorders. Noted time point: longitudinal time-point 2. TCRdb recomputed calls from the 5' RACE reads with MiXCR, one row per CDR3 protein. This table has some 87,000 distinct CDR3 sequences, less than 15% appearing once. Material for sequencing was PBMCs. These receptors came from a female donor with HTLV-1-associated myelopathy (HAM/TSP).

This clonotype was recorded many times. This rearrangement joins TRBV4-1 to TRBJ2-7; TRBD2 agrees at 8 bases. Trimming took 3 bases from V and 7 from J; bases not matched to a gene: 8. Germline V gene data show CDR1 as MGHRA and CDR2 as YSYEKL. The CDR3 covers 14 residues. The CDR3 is CASSQGLGAAEQYF. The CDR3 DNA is TGCGCCAGCAGCCAGGGACTAGGTGCAGCGGAGCAGTACTTC.

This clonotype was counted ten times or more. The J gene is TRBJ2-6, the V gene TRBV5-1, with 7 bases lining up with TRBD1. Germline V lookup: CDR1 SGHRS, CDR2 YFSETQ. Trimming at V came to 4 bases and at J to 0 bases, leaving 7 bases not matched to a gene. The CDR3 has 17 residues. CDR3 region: CASSADRAISGANVLTF. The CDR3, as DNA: TGCGCCAGCAGCGCCGACAGGGCGATCTCTGGGGCCAACGTCCTGACTTTC.

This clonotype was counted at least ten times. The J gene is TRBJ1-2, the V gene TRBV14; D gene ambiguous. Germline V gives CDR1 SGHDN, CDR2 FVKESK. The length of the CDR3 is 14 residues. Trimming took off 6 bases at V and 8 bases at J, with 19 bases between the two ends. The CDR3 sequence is CASSQDRGLAGYTF. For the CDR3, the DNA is TGTGCCAGCAGTCAGGACCGCGGTCTAGCGGGCTACACCTTC. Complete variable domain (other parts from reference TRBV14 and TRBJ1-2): EAGVTQFPSHSVIEKGQTVTLRCDPISGHDNLYWYRRVMGKEIKFLLHFVKESKQDESGMPNNRFLAERTGGTYSTLKVQPAELEDSGVYFCASSQDRGLAGYTFGSGTRLTVV.

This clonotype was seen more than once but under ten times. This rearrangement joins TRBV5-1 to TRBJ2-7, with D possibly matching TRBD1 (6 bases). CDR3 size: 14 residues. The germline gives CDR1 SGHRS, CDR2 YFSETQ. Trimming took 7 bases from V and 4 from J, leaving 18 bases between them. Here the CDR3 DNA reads TGCGCCAGCGGGGACACGGGACCACAGTACGAGCAGTACTTC. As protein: CASGDTGPQYEQYF.